This entry features one TCR beta chain sequence. The data belong to a study of blood T cell repertoires in COVID-19. Looking at the study overall: The origin of the acute and convalescent COVID-19 samples was the United States, Italy and Spain. In each case, the material was cDNA or gDNA derived from T cells, B-cell-depleted T cells, or PBMCs.

Original data processing: Amplifying reference gene primers gave estimates of nucleated cell counts. The data were produced by immunoSEQ multiplex PCR, yet TCRdb's version contains in-frame clones alone and is incomplete. The V and J calls and clone size come from that table; D and trimming were worked out from the DNA. The sample has tens of thousands of clones, roughly 90% seen once. The germline gives CDR1 SGHRS, CDR2 YFSETQ. Trimming removed 2 bases at V and 4 bases at J, with 9 bases between. The CDR3 contains 14 residues. The TCR comes from a man between 60 and 75 years old with acute or convalescent COVID-19. The chain carries TRBV5-1 and TRBJ1-4, with D perhaps matching TRBD1 (5 bases). The sequenced sample was peripheral blood. The CDR3 DNA sequence: TGCGCCAGCAGCTTACGGCAGGGTAATGAAAAACTGTTTTTT. This codes for CASSLRQGNEKLFF.